This T cell receptor beta chain was identified during a study of blood T cells in healthy people across ages. General study results and limits: Higher naive T cell percentage went strongly together with higher TCR beta diversity.

From germline, CDR1 is MNHEY and CDR2 SVGAGI. V lost 6 bases and J 5 bases, leaving 13 bases between the germline ends. CDR3 length: 13 amino acids. This clonotype has a single count. Its antigen is not identified. The authors ran a second PCR of roughly 6 to 12 cycles using a sample-barcoded 5' primer and a J-beta primer mix. TCRdb recomputed calls from the 5' RACE reads with MiXCR, one row per CDR3 protein. The sample carries approximately 670,000 distinct CDR3 sequences, 40% to 50% recorded once. The chain joins TRBV6-5 to TRBJ1-2; no clear D. This clonotype was obtained from a man aged 80 or over in good health. Material for sequencing was blood. In DNA, the CDR3 is TGTGCCAGCAGGCGACAAAGTAATTATGGCTACACCTTC. It yields the protein CASRRQSNYGYTF.